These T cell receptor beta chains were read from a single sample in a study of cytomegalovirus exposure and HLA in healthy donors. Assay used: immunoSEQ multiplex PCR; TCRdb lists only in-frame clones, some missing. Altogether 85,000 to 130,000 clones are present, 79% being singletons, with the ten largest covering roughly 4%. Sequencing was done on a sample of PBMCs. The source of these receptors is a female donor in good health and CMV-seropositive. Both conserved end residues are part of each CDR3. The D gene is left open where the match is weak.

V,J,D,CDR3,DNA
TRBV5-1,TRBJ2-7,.,CASSLFTAPSYEQYF,TGCGCCAGCAGCTTGTTTACAGCCCCCTCCTACGAGCAGTACTTC
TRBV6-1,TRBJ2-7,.,CASSFPQAKQYF,TGTGCCAGCAGTTTCCCACAGGCGAAGCAGTACTTC
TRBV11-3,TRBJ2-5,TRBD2,CASSPGGEQETQYF,TGTGCCAGCAGCCCTGGGGGGGAGCAAGAGACCCAGTACTTC
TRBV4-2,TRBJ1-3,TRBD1,CASSHPDRGSGNTIYF,TGTGCCAGCAGCCACCCAGACAGGGGGTCAGGAAACACCATATATTTT
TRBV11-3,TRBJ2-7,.,CASSLQGGEQYF,TGTGCCAGCAGCTTACAGGGGGGCGAGCAGTACTTC
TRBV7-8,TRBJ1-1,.,CASSLKAGNTEAFF,TGTGCCAGCAGCTTAAAGGCGGGGAACACTGAAGCTTTCTTT
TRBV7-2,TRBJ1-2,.,CASSPRLGQVYGYTF,TGTGCCAGCAGCCCGAGGTTGGGGCAGGTCTATGGCTACACCTTC
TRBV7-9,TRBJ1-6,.,CASSPETGTVFNSPLHF,TGTGCCAGCAGCCCCGAGACCGGCACAGTCTTTAATTCACCCCTCCACTTT
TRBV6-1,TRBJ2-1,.,CASSEDLRGHEQFF,TGTGCCAGCAGTGAAGATCTGCGGGGCCATGAGCAGTTCTTC
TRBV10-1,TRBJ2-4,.,CASSEAGANIQYF,TGCGCCAGCAGTGAAGCAGGGGCTAACATTCAGTACTTC